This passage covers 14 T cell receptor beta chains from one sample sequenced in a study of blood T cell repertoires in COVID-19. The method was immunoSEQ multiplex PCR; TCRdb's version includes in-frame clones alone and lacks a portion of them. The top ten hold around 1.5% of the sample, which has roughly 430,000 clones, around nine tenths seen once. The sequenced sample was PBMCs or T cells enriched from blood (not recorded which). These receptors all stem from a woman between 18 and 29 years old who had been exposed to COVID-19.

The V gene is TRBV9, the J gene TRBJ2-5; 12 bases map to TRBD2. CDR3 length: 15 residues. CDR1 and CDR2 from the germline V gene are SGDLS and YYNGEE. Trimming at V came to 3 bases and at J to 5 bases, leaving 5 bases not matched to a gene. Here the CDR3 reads CASSGGTSGYETQYF. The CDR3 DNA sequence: TGTGCCAGCAGCGGAGGGACTAGCGGGTACGAGACCCAGTACTTC.

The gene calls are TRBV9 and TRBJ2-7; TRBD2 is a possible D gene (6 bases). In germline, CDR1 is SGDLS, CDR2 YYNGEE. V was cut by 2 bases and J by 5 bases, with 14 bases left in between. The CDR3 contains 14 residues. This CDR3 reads CASSVRDSHDEQYF. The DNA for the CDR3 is TGTGCCAGCAGCGTCCGGGACTCCCATGACGAGCAGTACTTC.

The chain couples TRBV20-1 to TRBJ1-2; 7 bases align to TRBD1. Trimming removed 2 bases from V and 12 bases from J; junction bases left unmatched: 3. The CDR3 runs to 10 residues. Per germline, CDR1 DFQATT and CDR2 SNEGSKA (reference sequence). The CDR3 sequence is CSARRDSHTF. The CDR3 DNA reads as TGCAGTGCTAGACGGGACAGCCACACCTTC.

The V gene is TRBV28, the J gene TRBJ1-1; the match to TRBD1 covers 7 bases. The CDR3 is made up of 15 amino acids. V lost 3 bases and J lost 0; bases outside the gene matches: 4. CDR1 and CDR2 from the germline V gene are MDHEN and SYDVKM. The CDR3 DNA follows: TGTGCCAGCAGTTTTACCGACAGGGTGAACACTGAAGCTTTCTTT. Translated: CASSFTDRVNTEAFF. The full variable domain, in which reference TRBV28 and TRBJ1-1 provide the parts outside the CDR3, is DVKVTQSSRYLVKRTGEKVFLECVQDMDHENMFWYRQDPGLGLRLIYFSYDVKMKEKGDIPEGYSVSREKKERFSLILESASTNQTSMYLCASSFTDRVNTEAFFGQGTRLTVV.

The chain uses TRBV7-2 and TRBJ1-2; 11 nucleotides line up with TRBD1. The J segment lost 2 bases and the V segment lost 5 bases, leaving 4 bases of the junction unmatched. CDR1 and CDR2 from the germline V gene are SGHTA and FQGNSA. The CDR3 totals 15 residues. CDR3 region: CASSVDRGQNYGYTF. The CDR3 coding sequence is TGTGCCAGCAGCGTGGACAGGGGGCAGAACTATGGCTACACCTTC. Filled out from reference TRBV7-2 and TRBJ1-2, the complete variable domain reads GAGVSQSPSNKVTEKGKDVELRCDPISGHTALYWYRQSLGQGLEFLIYFQGNSAPDKSGLPSDRFSAERTGGSVSTLTIQRTQQEDSAVYLCASSVDRGQNYGYTFGSGTRLTVV.

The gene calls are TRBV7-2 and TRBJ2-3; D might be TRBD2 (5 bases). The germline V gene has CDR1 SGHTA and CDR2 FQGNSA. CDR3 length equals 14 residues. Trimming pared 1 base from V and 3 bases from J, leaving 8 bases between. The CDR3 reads CASSLVQRTDTQYF. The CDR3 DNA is TGTGCCAGCAGCTTAGTACAGCGGACAGATACGCAGTATTTT.

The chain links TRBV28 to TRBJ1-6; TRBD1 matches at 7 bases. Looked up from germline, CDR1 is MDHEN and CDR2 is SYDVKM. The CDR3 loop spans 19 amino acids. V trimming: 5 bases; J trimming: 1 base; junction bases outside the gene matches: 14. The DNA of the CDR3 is TGTGCCAGCAGTCCGGGGCCTCAGGGGGGAAGATCCTATAATTCACCCCTCCACTTT. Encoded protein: CASSPGPQGGRSYNSPLHF.

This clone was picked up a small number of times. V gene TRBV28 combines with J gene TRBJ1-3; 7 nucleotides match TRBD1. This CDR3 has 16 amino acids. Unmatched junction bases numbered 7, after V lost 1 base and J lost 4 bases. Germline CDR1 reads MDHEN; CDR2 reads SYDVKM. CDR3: CASSLFPEGQGNTIYF. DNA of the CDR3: TGTGCCAGCAGTTTATTCCCCGAGGGACAGGGAAACACCATATATTTT.

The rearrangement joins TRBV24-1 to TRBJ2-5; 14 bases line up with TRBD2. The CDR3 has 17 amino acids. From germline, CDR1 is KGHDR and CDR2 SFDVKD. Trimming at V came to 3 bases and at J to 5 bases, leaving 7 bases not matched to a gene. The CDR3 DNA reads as TGTGCCACCAGTGATCCGCGACTAGCGGGAGGGGGGGAGACCCAGTACTTC. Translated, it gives CATSDPRLAGGGETQYF.

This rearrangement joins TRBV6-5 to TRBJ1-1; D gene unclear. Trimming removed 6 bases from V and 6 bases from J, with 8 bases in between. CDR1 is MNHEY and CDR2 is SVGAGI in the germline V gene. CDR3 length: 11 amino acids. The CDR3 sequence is CASSQNSEAFF. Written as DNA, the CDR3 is TGTGCCAGCAGCCAAAATTCTGAAGCTTTCTTT.

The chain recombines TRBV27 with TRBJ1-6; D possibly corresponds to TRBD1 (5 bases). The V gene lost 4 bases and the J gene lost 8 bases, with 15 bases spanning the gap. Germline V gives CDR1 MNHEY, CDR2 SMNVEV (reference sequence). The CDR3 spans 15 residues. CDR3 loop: CASSSGGGFDSPLHF. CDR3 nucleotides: TGTGCCAGCAGTTCCGGTGGGGGGTTTGATTCACCCCTCCACTTT.

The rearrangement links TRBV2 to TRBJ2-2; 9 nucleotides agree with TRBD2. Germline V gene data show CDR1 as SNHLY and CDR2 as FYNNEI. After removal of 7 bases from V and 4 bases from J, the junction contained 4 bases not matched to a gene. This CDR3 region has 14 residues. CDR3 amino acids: CASKRGDPTGELFF. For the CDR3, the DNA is TGTGCCAGCAAGCGGGGGGATCCCACCGGGGAGCTGTTTTTT.

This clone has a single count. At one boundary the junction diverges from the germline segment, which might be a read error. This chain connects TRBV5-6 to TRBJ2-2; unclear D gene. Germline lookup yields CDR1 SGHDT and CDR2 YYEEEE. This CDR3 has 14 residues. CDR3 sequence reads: CASSLDGPGGELFF. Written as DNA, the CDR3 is TGTGCCAGCAGTTTGGACGGTCCGGGTGGGGAGCTGTTTTTT. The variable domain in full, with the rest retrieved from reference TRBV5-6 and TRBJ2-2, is DAGVTQSPTHLIKTRGQQVTLRCSPKSGHDTVSWYQQALGQGPQFIFQYYEEEERQRGNFPDRFSGHQFPNYSSELNVNALLLGDSALYLCASSLDGPGGELFFGEGSRLTVL.

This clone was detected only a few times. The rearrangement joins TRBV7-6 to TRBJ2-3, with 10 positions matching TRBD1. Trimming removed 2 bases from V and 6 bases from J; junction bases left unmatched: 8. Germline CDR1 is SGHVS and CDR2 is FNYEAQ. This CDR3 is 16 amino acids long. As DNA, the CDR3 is TGTGCCAGCAGCTTACTCGGGACAGGGGACGGGGATACGCAGTATTTT. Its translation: CASSLLGTGDGDTQYF.